This T cell receptor (beta chain) was observed in a study of blood T cell repertoires in COVID-19. Study as a whole: The United States, Italy and Spain supplied acute and convalescent COVID-19 samples. From T cells, B-cell-depleted T cells, or PBMCs came the material, which was cDNA or gDNA.

The J segment lost 0 bases and the V segment lost 0 bases, leaving 4 bases of the junction unmatched. The germline gives CDR1 LNHDA, CDR2 SQIVND (reference sequence). The CDR3 runs to 17 residues. Under the authors' procedure: Estimation of nucleated cell counts relied on the amplification of reference gene primers. Measured with immunoSEQ multiplex PCR; TCRdb has only the in-frame clones, and not every one. That table is the source of V, J and clone size, and D and trimming were worked out from the DNA. The sample holds 25,000 to 35,000 clones, approximately 80% seen once. The sample taken for sequencing was peripheral blood. The J gene is TRBJ2-2, the V gene TRBV19, with TRBD1 identical over 7 bases. The receptor was isolated from an elderly woman with acute or convalescent COVID-19. The CDR3: CASSIDTGTANTGELFF. CDR3 nucleotides: TGTGCCAGTAGTATAGATACCGGGACAGCGAACACCGGGGAGCTGTTTTTT.